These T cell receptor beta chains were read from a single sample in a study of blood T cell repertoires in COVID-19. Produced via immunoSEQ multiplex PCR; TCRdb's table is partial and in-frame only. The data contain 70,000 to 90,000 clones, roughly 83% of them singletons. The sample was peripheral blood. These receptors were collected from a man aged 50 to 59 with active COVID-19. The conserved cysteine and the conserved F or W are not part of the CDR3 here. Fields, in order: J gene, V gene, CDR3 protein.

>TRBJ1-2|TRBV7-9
ASSLNRGDYGYT
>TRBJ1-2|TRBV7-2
ASSFAATGFYGYT
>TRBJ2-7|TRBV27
ASSPRWTGAHEQY
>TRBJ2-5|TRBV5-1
ASSFSGGQETQY
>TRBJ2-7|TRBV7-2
ASSQIPGNYEQY
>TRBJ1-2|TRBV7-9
ASSLLQANYGYT
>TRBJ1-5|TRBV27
ASSLSTGQGSNQPQH
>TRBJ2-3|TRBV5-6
ASSTGQGEY
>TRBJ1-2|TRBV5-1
ASSPGTGSNYGYT
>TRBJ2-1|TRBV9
ASSVESVGRDNEQF
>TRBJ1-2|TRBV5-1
ASSHGQSLYGYT
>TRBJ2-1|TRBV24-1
ATSDSRQGNNEQF
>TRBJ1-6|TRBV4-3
ASSQGQGNNSPLH